These 15 T cell receptor beta chains share one sample of origin, sequenced in a study of T cell responses to AZD1222 COVID-19 vaccine. TCRdb's table, derived via immunoSEQ multiplex PCR, lists solely in-frame clones and lacks some. In the table there are 73,000 or so clones, 60% to 85% of which are singletons. The specimen was peripheral blood, collected 28 days after the second AZD1222 dose. These TCRs come from an adult who received the AZD1222 COVID-19 vaccine.

This clone was picked up one time. The CDR3 DNA follows: TGTGCCAGCAGCCACCCTCCCGGGACAGCGTCGGGCGAGCAGTTCTTC. Encoded protein: CASSHPPGTASGEQFF. The chain joins TRBV7-2 to TRBJ2-1; TRBD1 aligns across 7 bases. Germline V gene lookup returns CDR1 SGHTA and CDR2 FQGNSA. V shed 5 bases, J shed 10 bases, and the junction held 17 bases outside the gene matches. This CDR3 has 16 amino acids.

This clone occurred once. CDR3 bases: TGTGCCAGCAGCTTACCCCCGGGACGCCGTCGGAATGAGCAGTTCTTC. Its translation: CASSLPPGRRRNEQFF. The chain is built from TRBV11-2 and TRBJ2-1; D could derive from TRBD1 or TRBD2 (5 bases each). The V end lost 2 bases, the J end lost 7 bases, and 18 bases lay between the germline ends. Germline V gene sequence: CDR1 SGHAT, CDR2 FQNNGV. This CDR3 region has 16 residues.

Note on this clone: This CDR3 is also generated by other DNA sequences in the sample. The chain joins TRBV3-1 (or the pseudogene TRBV3-2) to TRBJ2-1; tentative D call: TRBD2 (6 bases). The V end was cut by 2 bases, the J end by 5 bases, with 10 bases between. The CDR3 has 14 residues. The germline V gene encodes CDR1 LGHDT and CDR2 YNNKEL (reference sequence). CDR3 sequence: CASSQRRGNNEQFF. The CDR3 DNA reads as TGTGCCAGCAGCCAACGGAGGGGAAACAATGAGCAGTTCTTC.

As concerns this clone: Within the sample, other DNA sequences also encode this same CDR3. This rearrangement joins TRBV7-3 to TRBJ2-1; 11 bases line up with TRBD2. Germline-derived CDR1 and CDR2 are SGHTA and FQGTGA. The CDR3 has 15 amino acids. V lost 5 bases and J lost 3; bases outside the gene matches: 3. CDR3 region: CASSLLAGGYNEQFF. The CDR3 nucleotides are TGTGCCAGCAGCCTGCTAGCGGGGGGCTACAATGAGCAGTTCTTC. Complete variable domain (other parts from reference TRBV7-3 and TRBJ2-1): GAGVSQTPSNKVTEKGKYVELRCDPISGHTALYWYRQSLGQGPEFLIYFQGTGAADDSGLPNDRFFAVRPEGSVSTLKIQRTERGDSAVYLCASSLLAGGYNEQFFGPGTRLTVL.

The table lists this clone with a few counts. Here the CDR3 reads CASSRAGGQGDTQYF. The CDR3 DNA is TGTGCCAGCAGTCGGGCGGGAGGGCAAGGAGATACGCAGTATTTT. V gene TRBV7-2 combines with J gene TRBJ2-3, with TRBD2 matching over 9 bases. Germline CDR1 SGHTA, CDR2 FQGNSA. The CDR3 covers 15 residues. J lost 5 bases, V lost 6 bases, and 9 bases had no gene match.

The V call is TRBV9, the J call TRBJ2-3; the D gene is possibly TRBD2 (6 bases). V was cut by 1 base and J by 4 bases, with 16 bases left in between. The germline CDR1 and CDR2 sequences are SGDLS and YYNGEE. CDR3 length: 16 residues. CDR3 residues: CASSVYPTSSSDTQYF. The CDR3 DNA follows: TGTGCCAGCAGCGTATATCCGACTAGTTCGTCAGATACGCAGTATTTT.

In this sample, this clone turned up once. The rearrangement uses TRBV5-1 and TRBJ1-6; D uncertain. The CDR3 covers 14 residues. Deletions cut 6 bases from V and 7 bases from J, with 14 bases between. CDR1 is SGHRS and CDR2 is YFSETQ in the germline V gene. CDR3 protein: CASKALGGNSPLHF. In DNA, the CDR3 is TGCGCCAGCAAGGCCCTTGGCGGGAATTCACCCCTCCACTTT.

A few counts support this clone. The rearrangement uses TRBV7-9 and TRBJ1-1; D might be TRBD1 (5 bases). Deletions cut 4 bases from V and 2 bases from J, with 8 bases between. Germline V gene data show CDR1 as SEHNR and CDR2 as FQNEAQ (reference sequence). CDR3 length: 13 amino acids. CDR3 sequence (DNA): TGTGCCAGCAGCTACACAGGTAACACTGAAGCTTTCTTT. It translates to CASSYTGNTEAFF. The whole variable domain, remainder taken from reference TRBV7-9 and TRBJ1-1, is DTGVSQNPRHKITKRGQNVTFRCDPISEHNRLYWYRQTLGQGPEFLTYFQNEAQLEKSRLLSDRFSAERPKGSFSTLEIQRTEQGDSAMYLCASSYTGNTEAFFGQGTRLTVV.

The chain carries TRBV6-5 and TRBJ2-5, with 13 bases lining up with TRBD2. V lost 5 bases and J lost 5; bases outside the gene matches: 5. This CDR3 spans 15 amino acids. Germline V gene sequence: CDR1 MNHEY, CDR2 SVGAGI. The DNA for the CDR3 is TGTGCCAGCAGTCCAGGACTAGCGGGGGTGGAGACCCAGTACTTC. Translated, it gives CASSPGLAGVETQYF.

The V gene is TRBV4-3, the J gene TRBJ2-7; 9 bases match TRBD2. V dropped 0 bases and J dropped 3; count of bases not matched to a gene: 3. The CDR3 runs to 15 residues. Germline CDR1 is LGHNA and CDR2 is YSLEER. The CDR3 protein is CASSQEETSGYEQYF. The CDR3 region has the DNA TGCGCCAGCAGCCAAGAAGAGACTAGCGGCTACGAGCAGTACTTC.

This sequence joins TRBV19 and TRBJ2-2; 10 bases align to TRBD1. Per the germline V gene, CDR1 is LNHDA and CDR2 is SQIVND (reference sequence). The CDR3 is 16 residues long. Trimming cost V 5 bases and J 1 base; bases outside gene matches: 4. CDR3 in DNA: TGTGCCAGTAGTTCGACAGGGGGCGTGAACACCGGGGAGCTGTTTTTT. It codes for CASSSTGGVNTGELFF.

The V and J genes are TRBV5-6 and TRBJ2-4; 7 nucleotides match TRBD1. V was pared by 2 bases and J by 9 bases, with 8 bases of the junction left unmatched. The CDR3 totals 14 residues. Germline V gene sequence: CDR1 SGHDT, CDR2 YYEEEE. The CDR3 nucleotides read TGTGCCAGCAGCTTCAGGGGCCGGGACAGCATTCAGTACTTC. It encodes CASSFRGRDSIQYF.

The chain uses TRBV20-1 and TRBJ2-3; D is uncertain. This CDR3 contains 14 residues. Germline loops: CDR1 DFQATT, CDR2 SNEGSKA (reference sequence). Trimming pared 3 bases from V and 4 bases from J, leaving 14 bases between. The CDR3 bases are TGCAGTGCTAGTTTTACCCGCCACGCAGATACGCAGTATTTT. The encoded protein is CSASFTRHADTQYF.

The chain joins TRBV15 to TRBJ2-1; TRBD1 aligns across 9 bases. The CDR3 has 17 residues. J lost 2 bases, V lost 5 bases, and 10 bases had no gene match. CDR1 is LNHNV, CDR2 YYDKDF, per germline (reference sequence). CDR3 DNA sequence: TGTGCCACCAGCGGCATACAGGGGGCCGGAACCTACAATGAGCAGTTCTTC. Translating gives CATSGIQGAGTYNEQFF.

The chain is built from TRBV27 and TRBJ2-1; D is perhaps TRBD1 or TRBD2 (6 bases each). The V end was cut by 6 bases, the J end by 4 bases, with 16 bases between. The CDR3 length is 15 residues. The germline gives CDR1 MNHEY, CDR2 SMNVEV (reference sequence). The CDR3 DNA reads TGTGCCAGCAGCCCCATGAGGGGGACTTACAATGAGCAGTTCTTC. It codes for CASSPMRGTYNEQFF.